Following are 8 T cell receptor beta chains from one sample sequenced in a study of shared clonotypes between healthy human individuals. CD45RO negativity and positive selection for CCR7 defined naive CD8 cells, a population that excluded terminally differentiated effector memory CD45RA+ cells. Sequencing was performed with immunoSEQ multiplex PCR; in TCRdb, only in-frame clones are kept and a portion is missing. This table holds under 2,000,000 clones, about 95% found once. The source material was naive CD8+ T cells sorted from blood. The receptor set was obtained from a man aged 18 to 29 in good health.

Turning to this clone: This same CDR3 is encoded by further DNA sequences in the sample. The J gene is TRBJ1-1, the V gene TRBV7-9; possibly TRBD1 for D (6 bases). V lost 6 bases to trimming and J lost 0 bases, with 8 bases between them. Germline lookup yields CDR1 SEHNR and CDR2 FQNEAQ (reference sequence). The CDR3 sequence is 13 residues long. For the CDR3, the DNA is TGTGCCAGCAGGGACAGTATGAACACTGAAGCTTTCTTT. Protein: CASRDSMNTEAFF.

The chain combines TRBV5-1 with TRBJ2-5, with 7 bases matching TRBD2. Germline V gene data show CDR1 as SGHRS and CDR2 as YFSETQ. CDR3 length: 16 residues. V lost 0 bases and J lost 5; bases outside the gene matches: 10. The CDR3 loop is CASSLDYAGVRETQYF. DNA of the CDR3: TGCGCCAGCAGCTTGGATTATGCGGGAGTACGCGAGACCCAGTACTTC.

The rearrangement uses TRBV19 and TRBJ1-1; D ambiguous. Trimming shortened V by 8 bases and J by 1 base, and 8 bases separated the two germline ends. CDR3 length: 12 amino acids. CDR1 and CDR2 (germline): LNHDA, SQIVND (reference sequence). The CDR3 region has the DNA TGTGCCAGTCAGCGGTGGAACACTGAAGCTTTCTTT. Translating it yields CASQRWNTEAFF.

CDR3: CASRTGGFNEQFF. The CDR3, as DNA: TGCGCCAGCAGGACAGGGGGATTCAATGAGCAGTTCTTC. The rearrangement joins TRBV23-1 to TRBJ2-1; 9 nucleotides align to TRBD1. TRBV23-1 belongs to the ORF category, with a function that is uncertain. The CDR3 spans 13 residues. Germline trimming cut 6 bases from V and 6 bases from J; bases unmatched to any gene: 3.

Points on this clone: The identical CDR3 is also encoded by other nucleotide sequences in the sample. The rearrangement joins TRBV5-6 to TRBJ2-7, with TRBD2 as a possible D gene (5 bases). This CDR3 region has 13 residues. V shed 3 bases and J shed 3 bases, with 10 bases lying between them. Germline V gives CDR1 SGHDT, CDR2 YYEEEE. CDR3 protein: CASSSGLIYEQYF. The DNA of the CDR3 is TGTGCCAGCAGCTCAGGACTGATCTACGAGCAGTACTTC.

The chain uses TRBV9 and TRBJ2-5, with 7 nucleotides matching TRBD1. J was trimmed by 4 bases and V by 4 bases; bases with no gene match: 4. CDR1 is SGDLS and CDR2 is YYNGEE in the germline V gene. The CDR3 covers 13 residues. Here the CDR3 DNA reads TGTGCCAGCAGCTCTAGGACAGGAGAGACCCAGTACTTC. Translated, it gives CASSSRTGETQYF.

This chain joins TRBV6-5 and TRBJ2-2, with D possibly TRBD2 on 5 matching bases. From germline, CDR1 is MNHEY and CDR2 SVGAGI. CDR3 size: 16 residues. Trimming took 2 bases from V and 0 from J, leaving 10 bases between them. The CDR3 region has the DNA TGTGCCAGCAGTTACCGGGATTACGCGAACACCGGGGAGCTGTTTTTT. Translating it yields CASSYRDYANTGELFF.

This chain connects TRBV4-1 to TRBJ1-6, with D possibly matching TRBD1 (5 bases). The CDR3 extends over 17 amino acids. V lost 1 base to trimming and J lost 4 bases, with 14 bases between them. Germline loops: CDR1 MGHRA, CDR2 YSYEKL. CDR3 nucleotide sequence: TGCGCCAGCAGCCAAGCCCCCGGGACGGCTTATAATTCACCCCTCCACTTT. This sequence encodes CASSQAPGTAYNSPLHF.